This entry is about one TCR beta chain. Its target is unknown. V shed 6 bases, J shed 5 bases, and the junction held 12 bases outside the gene matches. The V gene's germline CDR1 is MNHNY and CDR2 SVGAGI (reference sequence). The CDR3 contains 16 residues. This entry is derived from a study of blood T cells in healthy people across ages. General study points: It was held that diversity estimates obtained from one million T cells represented underestimates.

It was with a sample-barcoded 5' primer and a J-beta primer mix that a second PCR of about 7 to 12 cycles was run. Every single cDNA molecule received a tag from a template-switch adaptor with 12 random nucleotides. Every sample returned 2.5 million or more CDR3-containing paired-end reads. In TCRdb, the 5' RACE reads were re-called with MiXCR into one record per CDR3 protein. The repertoire holds roughly 2 million distinct CDR3 sequences, with 40% to 55% as singletons. The origin of this receptor is a woman aged 40 to 50 in good health. This rearrangement joins TRBV6-6 to TRBJ2-7; 11 bases are a match to TRBD1. Specimen: blood. CDR3 in DNA: TGTGCCAGCAGCCGAGGGCTTGGACAGGGGGCGAACGAGCAGTACTTC. It encodes CASSRGLGQGANEQYF.